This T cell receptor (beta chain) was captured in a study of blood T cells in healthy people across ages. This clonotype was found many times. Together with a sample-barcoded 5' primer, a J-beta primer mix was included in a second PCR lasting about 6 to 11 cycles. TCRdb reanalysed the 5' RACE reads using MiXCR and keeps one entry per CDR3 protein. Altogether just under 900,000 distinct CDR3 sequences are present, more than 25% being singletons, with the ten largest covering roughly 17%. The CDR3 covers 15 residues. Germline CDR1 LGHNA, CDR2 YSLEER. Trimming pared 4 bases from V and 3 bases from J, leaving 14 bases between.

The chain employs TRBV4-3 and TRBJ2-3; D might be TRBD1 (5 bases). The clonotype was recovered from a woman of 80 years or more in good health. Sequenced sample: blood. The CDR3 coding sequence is TGCGCCAGCAGCCCCCTCGGACATGGAACAGATACGCAGTATTTT. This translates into CASSPLGHGTDTQYF.